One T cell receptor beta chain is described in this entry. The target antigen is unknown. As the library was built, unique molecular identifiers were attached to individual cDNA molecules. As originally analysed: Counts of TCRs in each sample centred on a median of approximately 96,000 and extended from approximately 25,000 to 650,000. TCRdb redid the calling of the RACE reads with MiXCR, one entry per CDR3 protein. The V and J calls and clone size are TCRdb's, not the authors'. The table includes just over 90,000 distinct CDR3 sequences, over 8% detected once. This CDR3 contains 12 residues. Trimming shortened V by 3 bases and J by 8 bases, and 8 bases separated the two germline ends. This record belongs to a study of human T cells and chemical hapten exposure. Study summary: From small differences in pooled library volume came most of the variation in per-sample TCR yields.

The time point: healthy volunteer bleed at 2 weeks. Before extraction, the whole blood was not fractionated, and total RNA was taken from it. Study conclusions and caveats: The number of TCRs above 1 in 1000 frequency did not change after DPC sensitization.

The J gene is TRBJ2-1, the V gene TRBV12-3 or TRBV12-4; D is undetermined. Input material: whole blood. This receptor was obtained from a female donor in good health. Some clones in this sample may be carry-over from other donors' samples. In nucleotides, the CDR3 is TGTGCCAGCAGTTTGCCCGGGTATGAGCAGTTCTTC. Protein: CASSLPGYEQFF.